This T cell receptor (beta chain) comes out of a study of cytotoxic CD8 clonotypes in ibrutinib-treated CLL. Turning to the study itself: Within the patient group, 11 were relapsed/refractory and roughly 16 treatment-naive, and around 17 were IGHV unmutated.

This CDR3 is built from 18 residues. The V segment lost 4 bases and the J segment 7 bases; nucleotides outside the gene matches: 17. Germline CDR1 reads SGHTA; CDR2 reads FQGNSA. Around 2 micrograms of genomic DNA (from cryopreserved PBMCs) were used for TCR beta libraries. Findings of the study overall: Clonality went up at ibrutinib response and then declined back toward baseline at progression. Samples were collected at differing times from sustained-remission and progressing patients.

The repertoire was sequenced with immunoSEQ multiplex PCR; TCRdb's copy has only in-frame clones and lacks some. Found here are 100,000 or so clones, 58% of them singletons; the top ten hold around 37%. Turning to this clone: The target antigen is unknown.

The sample consisted of PBMCs, taken after 24 months of ibrutinib treatment. This TCR was sampled from a human donor with chronic lymphocytic leukemia. The chain joins TRBV7-2 to TRBJ2-5; 11 nucleotides match TRBD2. The DNA for the CDR3 is TGTGCCAGCAGCTCAACGACCCTAGCGGGGGGTCCCAGGGGGACCCAGTACTTC. It translates to CASSSTTLAGGPRGTQYF.